The rows below give T cell receptor beta chains drawn from one sample of a study of T cell repertoires in ileal Crohn's disease. TCRdb's copy holds only in-frame clones and misses some; the assay was immunoSEQ multiplex PCR. The table lists around 15,000 clones, roughly 90% of them singletons, with about 7.4% in the top ten. The sample taken for sequencing was ileal tissue. Every receptor here comes from an adult with Crohn's disease. CDR3s include the opening cysteine and the closing phenylalanine or tryptophan. Fields, in order: J gene, clone size, D gene, V gene, CDR3 protein, CDR3 DNA. D genes are given only for firm matches. The size entry is marked missing in some rows and otherwise reads once, few, many or a size class.

j_call: TRBJ2-7
clone_size: once
d_call: TRBD1
v_call: TRBV18
cdr3_aa: CASSGTGDGEQYF
cdr3_nt: TGTGCCAGCTCCGGGACAGGGGACGGTGAGCAGTACTTC

j_call: TRBJ2-7
clone_size: -
d_call: -
v_call: TRBV2
cdr3_aa: CARAAGRSSYEQYF
cdr3_nt: TGTGCCAGGGCCGCGGGGCGGAGCTCCTACGAGCAGTACTTC

j_call: TRBJ1-2
clone_size: -
d_call: -
v_call: TRBV9
cdr3_aa: CASSVGRERYTF
cdr3_nt: TGTGCCAGCAGCGTAGGAAGGGAGCGCTACACCTTC

j_call: TRBJ2-7
clone_size: once
d_call: TRBD2
v_call: TRBV27
cdr3_aa: CASSLGTSGGYEQYF
cdr3_nt: TGTGCCAGCAGTTTAGGCACTAGCGGGGGGTACGAGCAGTACTTC

j_call: TRBJ1-1
clone_size: -
d_call: -
v_call: TRBV4-2
cdr3_aa: CASSQGSRGVEAFF
cdr3_nt: TGTGCCAGCAGCCAAGGCAGCAGGGGAGTAGAAGCTTTCTTT

j_call: TRBJ1-2
clone_size: -
d_call: TRBD1
v_call: TRBV11-1
cdr3_aa: CASSPRDRAYYGYTF
cdr3_nt: TGTGCCAGCAGCCCACGGGACAGGGCTTACTATGGCTACACCTTC

j_call: TRBJ1-6
clone_size: -
d_call: TRBD1
v_call: TRBV7-2
cdr3_aa: CASRYGTGVGSPLHF
cdr3_nt: TGTGCCAGCAGGTACGGGACAGGGGTCGGTTCACCCCTCCACTTT

j_call: TRBJ2-5
clone_size: -
d_call: -
v_call: TRBV9
cdr3_aa: CASSKTGPEGTQYF
cdr3_nt: TGTGCCAGCAGCAAGACAGGTCCAGAGGGGACCCAGTACTTC

j_call: TRBJ2-7
clone_size: -
d_call: TRBD1
v_call: TRBV9
cdr3_aa: CASSVGQGNYEQYF
cdr3_nt: TGTGCCAGCAGCGTCGGACAGGGGAACTACGAGCAGTACTTC

j_call: TRBJ2-7
clone_size: -
d_call: -
v_call: TRBV15
cdr3_aa: CATSRGRSWTVYEQYF
cdr3_nt: TGTGCCACCAGCAGAGGGAGGTCCTGGACGGTCTACGAGCAGTACTTC

j_call: TRBJ2-5
clone_size: -
d_call: -
v_call: TRBV7-2
cdr3_aa: CASSLGGKETQYF
cdr3_nt: TGTGCCAGCAGCTTAGGGGGAAAAGAGACCCAGTACTTC

j_call: TRBJ1-6
clone_size: -
d_call: -
v_call: TRBV15
cdr3_aa: CATSGTGTNNSPLHF
cdr3_nt: TGTGCCACCAGCGGAACCGGGACTAATAATTCACCCCTCCACTTT

j_call: TRBJ1-1
clone_size: -
d_call: TRBD1
v_call: TRBV11-2
cdr3_aa: CASRTLTGKMAEAFF
cdr3_nt: TGTGCCAGCAGAACCCTGACAGGGAAGATGGCTGAAGCTTTCTTT

j_call: TRBJ2-5
clone_size: -
d_call: -
v_call: TRBV21-1
cdr3_aa: CASTKGETGQYQETQYF
cdr3_nt: TGTGCCAGCACCAAGGGGGAGACAGGTCAATACCAAGAGACCCAGTACTTC

j_call: TRBJ1-5
clone_size: -
d_call: TRBD1
v_call: TRBV19
cdr3_aa: CASSPLGQGDRYSNQPQHF
cdr3_nt: TGTGCCAGTAGTCCTCTGGGACAGGGGGATCGGTATAGCAATCAGCCCCAGCATTTT

j_call: TRBJ2-1
clone_size: -
d_call: TRBD2
v_call: TRBV27
cdr3_aa: CASSLIGTSSYNEQFF
cdr3_nt: TGTGCCAGCAGCCTCATTGGGACTAGCTCCTACAATGAGCAGTTCTTC

j_call: TRBJ1-4
clone_size: once
d_call: -
v_call: TRBV15
cdr3_aa: CATSRDLGGEKLFF
cdr3_nt: TGTGCCACCAGCAGAGATTTGGGCGGAGAAAAACTGTTTTTT

j_call: TRBJ1-2
clone_size: -
d_call: TRBD1
v_call: TRBV18
cdr3_aa: CASSPTPGQGGYTF
cdr3_nt: TGTGCCAGCTCACCGACCCCGGGACAGGGGGGCTACACCTTC

j_call: TRBJ1-2
clone_size: few
d_call: -
v_call: TRBV23-1
cdr3_aa: CASSPSTGFGPYGYTF
cdr3_nt: TGCGCCAGCAGTCCCTCAACAGGGTTCGGCCCCTATGGCTACACCTTC

j_call: TRBJ2-7
clone_size: -
d_call: -
v_call: TRBV2
cdr3_aa: CASSEGVRGSEQYF
cdr3_nt: TGTGCCAGCAGTGAGGGGGTCCGGGGAAGCGAGCAGTACTTC

j_call: TRBJ1-5
clone_size: once
d_call: -
v_call: TRBV7-8
cdr3_aa: CASSLEGWVNQPQHF
cdr3_nt: TGTGCCAGCAGCTTAGAGGGGTGGGTCAATCAGCCCCAGCATTTT

j_call: TRBJ2-2
clone_size: -
d_call: TRBD1
v_call: TRBV10-3
cdr3_aa: CAALDRGTGELFF
cdr3_nt: TGTGCCGCCCTCGACAGGGGAACCGGGGAGCTGTTTTTT

j_call: TRBJ2-5
clone_size: -
d_call: TRBD1
v_call: TRBV27
cdr3_aa: CASNDRVGETQYF
cdr3_nt: TGTGCCAGCAACGACAGGGTAGGAGAGACCCAGTACTTC

j_call: TRBJ1-2
clone_size: -
d_call: -
v_call: TRBV18
cdr3_aa: CASSPMGAQGTNGYTF
cdr3_nt: TGTGCCAGCTCACCAATGGGGGCCCAGGGGACGAATGGCTACACCTTC

j_call: TRBJ2-2
clone_size: -
d_call: -
v_call: TRBV2
cdr3_aa: CASSAQVAGELFF
cdr3_nt: TGTGCCAGCAGCGCTCAGGTGGCCGGGGAGCTGTTTTTT

j_call: TRBJ2-6
clone_size: -
d_call: -
v_call: TRBV4-2
cdr3_aa: CASSQEPISGANVLTF
cdr3_nt: TGTGCCAGCAGCCAAGAACCCATCTCTGGGGCCAACGTCCTGACTTTC

j_call: TRBJ1-4
clone_size: once
d_call: -
v_call: TRBV20-1
cdr3_aa: CAGRINEKLFF
cdr3_nt: TGCGCGGGACGGATTAATGAAAAACTGTTTTTT

j_call: TRBJ1-2
clone_size: -
d_call: -
v_call: TRBV4-1
cdr3_aa: CASSQVPSGANYGYTF
cdr3_nt: TGCGCCAGCAGCCAAGTTCCATCCGGAGCTAACTATGGCTACACCTTC

j_call: TRBJ1-1
clone_size: -
d_call: -
v_call: TRBV6-5
cdr3_aa: CASSFRRVMNTEAFF
cdr3_nt: TGTGCCAGCAGTTTCCGGAGGGTGATGAACACTGAAGCTTTCTTT

j_call: TRBJ1-2
clone_size: -
d_call: -
v_call: TRBV5-4
cdr3_aa: CASSPRGNGYTF
cdr3_nt: TGTGCCAGCAGCCCACGGGGTAATGGCTACACCTTC

j_call: TRBJ2-2
clone_size: -
d_call: TRBD1
v_call: TRBV18
cdr3_aa: CASSPRTGPGGGELFF
cdr3_nt: TGTGCCAGCTCACCTCGGACAGGCCCAGGAGGCGGGGAGCTGTTTTTT

j_call: TRBJ1-5
clone_size: -
d_call: -
v_call: TRBV19
cdr3_aa: CASSKTEYSNQPQHF
cdr3_nt: TGTGCCAGTAGTAAGACAGAGTATAGCAATCAGCCCCAGCATTTT

j_call: TRBJ1-6
clone_size: -
d_call: TRBD1
v_call: TRBV19
cdr3_aa: CASSSSGTVSNSPLHF
cdr3_nt: TGTGCCAGTAGTAGCTCCGGGACAGTGAGTAATTCACCCCTCCACTTT

j_call: TRBJ1-2
clone_size: -
d_call: TRBD1
v_call: TRBV9
cdr3_aa: CASSHPGTVYGYTF
cdr3_nt: TGTGCCAGCAGCCACCCCGGGACAGTCTATGGCTACACCTTC

j_call: TRBJ1-5
clone_size: -
d_call: -
v_call: TRBV30
cdr3_aa: CAWSVGRGSNQPQHF
cdr3_nt: TGTGCCTGGAGTGTAGGTAGGGGCAGCAATCAGCCCCAGCATTTT

j_call: TRBJ2-7
clone_size: once
d_call: -
v_call: TRBV11-1
cdr3_aa: CASSLGALQSKDEQYF
cdr3_nt: TGTGCCAGCAGCCTAGGAGCACTCCAAAGCAAGGACGAGCAGTACTTC

j_call: TRBJ2-5
clone_size: -
d_call: -
v_call: TRBV9
cdr3_aa: CASSGRTGQETQYF
cdr3_nt: TGTGCCAGCAGCGGTAGGACCGGCCAAGAGACCCAGTACTTC

j_call: TRBJ2-5
clone_size: -
d_call: TRBD2
v_call: TRBV28
cdr3_aa: CASRSGGQETQYF
cdr3_nt: TGTGCCAGCAGATCGGGGGGCCAAGAGACCCAGTACTTC

j_call: TRBJ1-4
clone_size: -
d_call: TRBD1
v_call: TRBV15
cdr3_aa: CATSRGNRGQEKLFF
cdr3_nt: TGTGCCACCAGCAGAGGGAACAGGGGGCAGGAAAAACTGTTTTTT

j_call: TRBJ2-7
clone_size: -
d_call: TRBD1
v_call: TRBV5-1
cdr3_aa: CASSLAGGSSSYEQYF
cdr3_nt: TGCGCCAGCAGCTTAGCAGGGGGTTCGAGCTCCTACGAGCAGTACTTC

j_call: TRBJ2-2
clone_size: -
d_call: TRBD1
v_call: TRBV9
cdr3_aa: CASSVGHRGINTGELFF
cdr3_nt: TGTGCCAGCAGCGTAGGACACAGGGGAATAAACACCGGGGAGCTGTTTTTT

j_call: TRBJ1-3
clone_size: -
d_call: -
v_call: TRBV20-1
cdr3_aa: CSASITGSRVF
cdr3_nt: TGCAGTGCCTCGATAACGGGCAGCCGTGTTTTT

j_call: TRBJ1-3
clone_size: -
d_call: -
v_call: TRBV28
cdr3_aa: CASNPWGARGNTIYF
cdr3_nt: TGTGCCAGCAACCCTTGGGGGGCTAGAGGAAACACCATATATTTT

j_call: TRBJ2-3
clone_size: -
d_call: TRBD2
v_call: TRBV9
cdr3_aa: CASSPHTSGGALFSTDTQYF
cdr3_nt: TGTGCCAGCAGCCCGCACACTAGCGGGGGGGCTCTTTTTAGCACAGATACGCAGTATTTT

j_call: TRBJ1-6
clone_size: -
d_call: TRBD1
v_call: TRBV9
cdr3_aa: CASSVTGDPLNSPLHF
cdr3_nt: TGTGCCAGCAGCGTCACAGGGGATCCACTTAATTCACCCCTCCACTTT

j_call: TRBJ2-2
clone_size: -
d_call: TRBD2
v_call: TRBV11-3
cdr3_aa: CASSSQRGGLTGELFF
cdr3_nt: TGTGCCAGCAGCTCTCAGCGGGGGGGCCTTACCGGGGAGCTGTTTTTT

j_call: TRBJ1-2
clone_size: -
d_call: -
v_call: TRBV5-8
cdr3_aa: CASSPGYYGYTF
cdr3_nt: TGTGCCAGCAGCCCAGGGTACTATGGCTACACCTTC

j_call: TRBJ2-1
clone_size: -
d_call: -
v_call: TRBV5-4
cdr3_aa: CASSLNRDTYNEQFF
cdr3_nt: TGTGCCAGCAGCTTGAACAGGGACACCTACAATGAGCAGTTCTTC

j_call: TRBJ2-7
clone_size: -
d_call: -
v_call: TRBV15
cdr3_aa: CATSRDLTAINPYF
cdr3_nt: TGTGCCACCAGCAGAGATCTGACAGCCATAAATCCGTACTTC

j_call: TRBJ1-2
clone_size: -
d_call: -
v_call: TRBV9
cdr3_aa: CASSVEGTDGYTF
cdr3_nt: TGTGCCAGCAGCGTAGAGGGTACTGATGGCTACACCTTC

j_call: TRBJ2-2
clone_size: -
d_call: -
v_call: TRBV4-2
cdr3_aa: CASSQVVGIGELFF
cdr3_nt: TGTGCCAGCAGCCAAGTGGTAGGAATCGGGGAGCTGTTTTTT